The subject of this entry is one T cell receptor beta chain. Its antigen is currently unknown. Profiling relied on immunoSEQ multiplex PCR, and the TCRdb table lists in-frame clones only, not all of them. The sample has around 99,000 clones, 80% to 90% seen once. All trial patients relapsed after autologous stem cell transplantation. This entry belongs to a study of PD-1 blockade in classical Hodgkin lymphoma. Regarding the study as a whole: Reports described newly diagnosed patients as having lower baseline TCR diversity than healthy donors. By C4D1, CD4+ diversity increased significantly, especially in complete responders.

Germline V gene data show CDR1 as ENHRY and CDR2 as SYGVKD. The CDR3 runs to 12 residues. V was pared by 2 bases and J by 4 bases, with 6 bases between. The TCR sequence derives from a human donor with classical Hodgkin lymphoma. The chain employs TRBV10-3 and TRBJ2-7; tentatively, D is TRBD1 (5 bases). The input for sequencing was peripheral blood mononuclear cells (PBMCs), taken before the second cycle of nivolumab. The CDR3 region is CAISEDSYEQYF. DNA for the CDR3: TGTGCCATCAGTGAGGACAGTTACGAGCAGTACTTC.